The 5 T cell receptor beta chains given below trace back to one sample, sequenced in a study of PD-1 blockade in classical Hodgkin lymphoma. All the patients suffered relapse after autologous stem cell transplantation, and brentuximab vedotin exposure differed. TCRdb keeps only in-frame clones here, not all; method: immunoSEQ multiplex PCR. The data hold some 18,000 clones, with around 85% observed a single time. Specimen: peripheral blood mononuclear cells (PBMCs), collected at baseline. The source of these receptors is a human donor with classical Hodgkin lymphoma.

In its sample, this clone was seen a few times. The chain carries TRBV27 and TRBJ1-1; no firm D call. CDR3 length equals 15 residues. V was pared by 6 bases and J by 0 bases, with 14 bases between. Germline V gives CDR1 MNHEY, CDR2 SMNVEV (reference sequence). The CDR3 here is CASSPRTPLNTEAFF. The CDR3 region has the DNA TGTGCCAGCAGCCCTCGGACGCCACTGAACACTGAAGCTTTCTTT.

This clone came up a few times. The chain joins TRBV4-1 to TRBJ2-1; tentatively, D is TRBD2 (6 bases). This CDR3 is built from 16 residues. From germline, CDR1 is MGHRA and CDR2 YSYEKL. V was trimmed by 1 base and J by 8 bases, leaving 18 bases between them. The CDR3 protein is CASSQAAGRASDEQFF. The CDR3 nucleotides read TGCGCCAGCAGCCAAGCGGCAGGACGTGCTAGCGATGAGCAGTTCTTC.

This clone came up many times. The CDR3 DNA reads as TGCGCCAGCAGCACCCGACACCATAGCGGGCACGAGCAGTACTTC. Translation: CASSTRHHSGHEQYF. The chain is built from TRBV4-1 and TRBJ2-7; 7 bases are a match to TRBD2. CDR1 is MGHRA, CDR2 YSYEKL, per germline. V trimming: 5 bases; J trimming: 5 bases; junction bases outside the gene matches: 12. The CDR3 is made up of 15 amino acids.

The chain links TRBV10-1 to TRBJ1-1; D not certain. CDR3 length: 13 residues. In germline, CDR1 is WNHNN, CDR2 SYGVQD (reference sequence). Between the trimmed V and J ends, which lost 3 bases and 1 base, there was a span of 6 bases. The CDR3 loop reads CASSDAGNTEAFF. The CDR3 nucleotides read TGCGCCAGCAGTGATGCAGGGAACACTGAAGCTTTCTTT.

This chain links TRBV27 with TRBJ2-5; 8 nucleotides align to TRBD2. The CDR3 has 17 residues. V lost 1 base, J lost 7 bases, and 14 bases stayed unmatched. The germline gives CDR1 MNHEY, CDR2 SMNVEV (reference sequence). The CDR3 loop reads CASSLWEGGGTPRTQYF. The CDR3 DNA reads TGTGCCAGCAGTTTATGGGAGGGCGGGGGGACCCCTCGGACCCAGTACTTC.